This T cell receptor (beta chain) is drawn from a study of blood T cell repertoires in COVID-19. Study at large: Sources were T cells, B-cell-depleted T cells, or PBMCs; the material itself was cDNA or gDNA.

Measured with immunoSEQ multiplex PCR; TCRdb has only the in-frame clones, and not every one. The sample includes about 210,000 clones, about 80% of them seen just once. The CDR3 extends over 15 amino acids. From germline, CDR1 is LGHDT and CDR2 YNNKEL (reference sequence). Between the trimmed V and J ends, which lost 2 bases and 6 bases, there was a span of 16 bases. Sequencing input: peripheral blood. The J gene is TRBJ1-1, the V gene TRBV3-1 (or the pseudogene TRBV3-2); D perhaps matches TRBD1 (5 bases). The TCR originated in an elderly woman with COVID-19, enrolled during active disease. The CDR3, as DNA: TGTGCCAGCAGCCAATTCCAGGCAGGGAGGTCTGAAGCTTTCTTT. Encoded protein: CASSQFQAGRSEAFF.